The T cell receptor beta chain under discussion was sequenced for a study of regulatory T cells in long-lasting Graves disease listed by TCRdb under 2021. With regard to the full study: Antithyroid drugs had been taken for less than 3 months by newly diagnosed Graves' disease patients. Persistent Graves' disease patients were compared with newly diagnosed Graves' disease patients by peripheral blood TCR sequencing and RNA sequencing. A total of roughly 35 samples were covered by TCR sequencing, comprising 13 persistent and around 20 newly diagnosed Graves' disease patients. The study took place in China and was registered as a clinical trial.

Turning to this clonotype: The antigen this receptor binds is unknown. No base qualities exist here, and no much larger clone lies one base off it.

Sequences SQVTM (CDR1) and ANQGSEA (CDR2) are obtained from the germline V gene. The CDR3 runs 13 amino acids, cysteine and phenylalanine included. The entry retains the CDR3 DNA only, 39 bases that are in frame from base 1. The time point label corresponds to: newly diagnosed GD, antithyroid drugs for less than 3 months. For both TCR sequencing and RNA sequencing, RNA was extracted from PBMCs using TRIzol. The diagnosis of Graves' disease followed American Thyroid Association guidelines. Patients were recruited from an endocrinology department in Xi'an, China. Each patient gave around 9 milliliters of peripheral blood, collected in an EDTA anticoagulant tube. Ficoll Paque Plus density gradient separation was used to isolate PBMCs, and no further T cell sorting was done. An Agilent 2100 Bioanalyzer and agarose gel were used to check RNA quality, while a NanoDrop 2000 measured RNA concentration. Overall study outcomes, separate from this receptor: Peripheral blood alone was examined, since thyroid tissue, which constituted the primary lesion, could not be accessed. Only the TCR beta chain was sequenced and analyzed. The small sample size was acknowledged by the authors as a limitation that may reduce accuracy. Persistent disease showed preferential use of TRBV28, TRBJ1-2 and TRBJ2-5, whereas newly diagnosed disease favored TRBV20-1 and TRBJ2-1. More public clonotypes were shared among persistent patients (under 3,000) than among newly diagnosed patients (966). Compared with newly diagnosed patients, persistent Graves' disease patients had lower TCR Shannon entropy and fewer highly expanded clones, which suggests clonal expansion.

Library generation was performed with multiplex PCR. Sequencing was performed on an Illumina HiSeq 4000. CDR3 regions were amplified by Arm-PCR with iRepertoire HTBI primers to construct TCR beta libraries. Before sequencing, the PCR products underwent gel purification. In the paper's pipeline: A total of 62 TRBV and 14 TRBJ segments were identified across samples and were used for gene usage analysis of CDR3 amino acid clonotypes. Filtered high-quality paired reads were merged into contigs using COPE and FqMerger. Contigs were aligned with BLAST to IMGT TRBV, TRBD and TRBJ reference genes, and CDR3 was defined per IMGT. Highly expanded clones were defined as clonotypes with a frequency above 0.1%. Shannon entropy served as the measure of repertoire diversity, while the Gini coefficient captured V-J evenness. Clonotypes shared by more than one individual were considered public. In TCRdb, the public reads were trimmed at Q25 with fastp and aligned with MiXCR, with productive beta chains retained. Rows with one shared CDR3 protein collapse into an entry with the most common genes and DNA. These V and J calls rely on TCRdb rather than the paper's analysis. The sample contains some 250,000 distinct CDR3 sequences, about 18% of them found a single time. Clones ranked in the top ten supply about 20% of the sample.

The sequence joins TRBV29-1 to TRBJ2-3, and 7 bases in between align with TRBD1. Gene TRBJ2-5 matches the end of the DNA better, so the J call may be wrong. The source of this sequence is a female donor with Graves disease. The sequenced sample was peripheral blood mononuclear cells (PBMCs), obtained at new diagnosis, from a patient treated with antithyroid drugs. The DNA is TGCAGCTTATCGGCAGGGGGTGCGGAGACCCAGTACTTC. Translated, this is CSLSAGGAETQYF.